These 8 T cell receptor beta chains share one sample of origin, sequenced in a study of blood T cell repertoires in COVID-19. Libraries were prepared by immunoSEQ multiplex PCR; TCRdb keeps only in-frame clonotypes and omits some of them. There are almost 100,000 clones in the sample; about nine tenths occur only once, and 9% to 12% lies in the top ten. Sequencing was done on a sample of peripheral blood. Receptor source: a man between 50 and 59 years old with acute or convalescent COVID-19.

The chain employs TRBV7-3 and TRBJ1-6, with D possibly being TRBD1 (6 bases). The V gene lost 2 bases and the J gene lost 8 bases, with 10 bases spanning the gap. Germline assignment: CDR1 SGHTA and CDR2 FQGTGA. The CDR3 length is 14 residues. CDR3 residues: CASSLQGRDSPLHF. DNA for the CDR3: TGTGCCAGCAGCTTACAGGGGAGGGATTCACCCCTCCACTTT.

This chain uses TRBV4-2 with TRBJ2-7, with 11 positions matching TRBD2. This CDR3 has 17 residues. Germline values: CDR1 LGHNA, CDR2 YNFKEQ. The V and J ends lost 0 bases and 5 bases, in that order; junction bases with no gene match: 9. The CDR3 coding sequence is TGTGCCAGCAGCCAAGAAACGAGAACTAGCGGGAGAGACGAGCAGTACTTC. The encoded protein is CASSQETRTSGRDEQYF.

The chain carries TRBV5-4 and TRBJ2-7, with 15 bases lining up with TRBD2. V was pared by 4 bases and J by 2 bases, with 1 base of the junction left unmatched. Germline V gene lookup returns CDR1 SGHNT and CDR2 YYREEE (reference sequence). The length of the CDR3 is 15 residues. CDR3 amino acids: CASSRTSGRAYEQYF. CDR3 in DNA: TGTGCCAGCAGCCGGACTAGCGGGAGGGCCTACGAGCAGTACTTC.

This chain uses TRBV6-1 with TRBJ1-4; no definite D call. Per the germline V gene, CDR1 is MNHNS and CDR2 is SASEGT. The CDR3 spans 16 residues. The V end was cut by 0 bases, the J end by 8 bases, with 16 bases between. CDR3 region: CASSEALIGFSEKLFF. The DNA of the CDR3 is TGTGCCAGCAGTGAAGCGCTTATCGGGTTTTCCGAAAAACTGTTTTTT.

This chain uses TRBV7-9 with TRBJ1-3, with D possibly matching TRBD1 (6 bases). CDR3 length: 13 residues. Germline lookup yields CDR1 SEHNR and CDR2 FQNEAQ (reference sequence). Deletions cut 8 bases from V and 2 bases from J, with 10 bases between. Here the CDR3 reads CASRGGTGNTIYF. For the CDR3, the DNA is TGTGCCAGCCGGGGGGGCACTGGAAACACCATATATTTT. Complete variable domain (other parts from reference TRBV7-9 and TRBJ1-3): DTGVSQNPRHKITKRGQNVTFRCDPISEHNRLYWYRQTLGQGPEFLTYFQNEAQLEKSRLLSDRFSAERPKGSFSTLEIQRTEQGDSAMYLCASRGGTGNTIYFGEGSWLTVV.

The chain uses TRBV28 and TRBJ1-4, with D maybe TRBD1 (6 bases). Per the germline V gene, CDR1 is MDHEN and CDR2 is SYDVKM. Trimming stripped 6 bases from V and 4 bases from J, with 6 bases between. This CDR3 region has 12 residues. CDR3 residues: CASRDSNEKLFF. The CDR3 nucleotides are TGTGCCAGCAGGGACAGTAATGAAAAACTGTTTTTT.

The chain employs TRBV7-8 and TRBJ1-2; 7 nucleotides align to TRBD1. This CDR3 is built from 18 residues. Germline CDR1 and CDR2: SGHVS and FQNEAQ. Trimming at V came to 2 bases and at J to 1 base, leaving 13 bases not matched to a gene. DNA of the CDR3: TGTGCCAGCAGCTTAACGTCAAACAGGCACAGGGGTAACTATGGCTACACCTTC. This gives the protein CASSLTSNRHRGNYGYTF.

This sequence joins TRBV10-3 and TRBJ1-1; D uncertain. This CDR3 contains 13 residues. Germline assignment: CDR1 ENHRY and CDR2 SYGVKD. Trimming removed 8 bases from V and 3 bases from J, with 13 bases in between. The CDR3 loop is CAIAVSEDTEAFF. The CDR3 region has the DNA TGTGCCATCGCCGTCTCCGAGGACACTGAAGCTTTCTTT.